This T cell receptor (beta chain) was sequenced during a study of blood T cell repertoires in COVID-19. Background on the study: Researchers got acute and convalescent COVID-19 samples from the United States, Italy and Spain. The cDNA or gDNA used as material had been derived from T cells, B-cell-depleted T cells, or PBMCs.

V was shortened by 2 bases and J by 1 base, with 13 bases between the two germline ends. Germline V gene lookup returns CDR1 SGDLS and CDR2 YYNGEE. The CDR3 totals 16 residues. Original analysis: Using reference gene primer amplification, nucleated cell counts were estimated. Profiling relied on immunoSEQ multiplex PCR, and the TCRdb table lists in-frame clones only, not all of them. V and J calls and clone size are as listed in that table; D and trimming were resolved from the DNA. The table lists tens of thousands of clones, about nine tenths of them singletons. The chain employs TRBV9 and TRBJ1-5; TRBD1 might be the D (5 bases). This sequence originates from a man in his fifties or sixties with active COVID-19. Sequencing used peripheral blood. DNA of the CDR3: TGTGCCAGCAGCGTCGGGGGGGACGGGAGCAATCAGCCCCAGCATTTT. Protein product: CASSVGGDGSNQPQHF.